Listed below are T cell receptor beta chains from one sample, sequenced in a study of T cell responses to AZD1222 COVID-19 vaccine. Produced via immunoSEQ multiplex PCR; TCRdb's table is partial and in-frame only. The table shows about 120,000 clones, with about 92% occurring only once. Sequenced here: peripheral blood, sampled 28 days after the second AZD1222 dose. The receptors come from an adult who received the AZD1222 COVID-19 vaccine. Both conserved end residues are part of each CDR3. D genes are given only for firm matches. Some rows mark clone size as missing; the rest say once, few, many or name a class of expanded clone.

TRBJ2-5 once TRBV9 . TGTGCCAGCAGCCCCAGAAGGGGGGAAGAGACCCAGTACTTC CASSPRRGEETQYF
TRBJ1-1 . TRBV29-1 . TGCAGCGTTGAGTCTGTGGTGGGCACTGAAGCTTTCTTT CSVESVVGTEAFF
TRBJ2-1 . TRBV5-1 . TGCGCCAGCAGCTTTTCGGATGAGCAGTTCTTC CASSFSDEQFF
TRBJ1-1 . TRBV6-5 . TGTGCCAGCAGCCAGGTCGGGGGTCCTGAAGCTTTCTTT CASSQVGGPEAFF
TRBJ1-1 . TRBV15 . TGTGCCACCAGCAGAGATCTGGGGAGGGCTTTCTTT CATSRDLGRAFF
TRBJ1-2 . TRBV16 . TGTGCCAGCAGCCAATCCGGAACAGGGAGATGGGGTGGCTATGGCTACACCTTC CASSQSGTGRWGGYGYTF
TRBJ2-5 . TRBV19 . TGTGCCGCCGGGGAGTACCAAGAGACCCAGTACTTC CAAGEYQETQYF
TRBJ2-1 . TRBV7-8 . TGTGCCAGCAGCTTAGGGAACGTCAATGAGCAGTTCTTC CASSLGNVNEQFF
TRBJ1-1 . TRBV21-1 . TGTGCCAGCAGCAATAAAGTCGTAGGACAGCCGAACACTGAAGCTTTCTTT CASSNKVVGQPNTEAFF
TRBJ1-1 . TRBV30 . TGTGCCTGGACTATGCAACCGAACACTGAAGCTTTCTTT CAWTMQPNTEAFF
TRBJ2-3 . TRBV5-1 . TGCGCCAGCAGCTTGGATGGGGTAACAGATACGCAGTATTTT CASSLDGVTDTQYF
TRBJ1-1 . TRBV6-6 . TGTGCCAGCAGTTACGGCGGGTCCACTGAAGCTTTCTTT CASSYGGSTEAFF
TRBJ2-7 . TRBV5-6 TRBD1 TGTGCCAGCAGCGACCGGGACAGGGCTACCTACGAGCAGTACTTC CASSDRDRATYEQYF
TRBJ1-1 . TRBV30 TRBD1 TGTGCCTGGAACTTGGACAGGGGCACTGAAGCTTTCTTT CAWNLDRGTEAFF
TRBJ2-3 . TRBV6-4 . TGTGCCAGCAGTGTCAGGGCCGGAGATACGCAGTATTTT CASSVRAGDTQYF
TRBJ1-1 . TRBV5-4 . TGTGCCAGCAGCCAACACACACTTAACACTGAAGCTTTCTTT CASSQHTLNTEAFF
TRBJ2-2 . TRBV18 . TGTGCCAGCTCACCAATTGTAATCGCGAACACCGGGGAGCTGTTTTTT CASSPIVIANTGELFF
TRBJ2-3 . TRBV5-1 TRBD1 TGCGCCAGCAGCCCAGGGACAGGGGGAAGAGATACGCAGTATTTT CASSPGTGGRDTQYF
TRBJ1-1 . TRBV19 . TGTGCCACGAGAAGGTGGGGGAACACTGAAGCTTTCTTT CATRRWGNTEAFF
TRBJ1-1 . TRBV5-5 . TGTGCCAGCAGCTTGGGCCAGGGGTTGGGGAACACTGAAGCTTTCTTT CASSLGQGLGNTEAFF
TRBJ1-1 . TRBV19 . TGTGCCAGTAGTTGGGGAGGGCCCGACCCTGAAGCTTTCTTT CASSWGGPDPEAFF
TRBJ2-1 . TRBV6-2/TRBV6-3 TRBD2 TGTGCCAGCAGTTACTCGATAGGGCTAGCGGGGGTGAGCTCCTACAATGAGCAGTTCTTC CASSYSIGLAGVSSYNEQFF
TRBJ2-2 . TRBV5-6 TRBD1 TGTGCCAGCAGCCTGGGACAGGGACATTCCACCGGGGAGCTGTTTTTT CASSLGQGHSTGELFF
TRBJ1-1 . TRBV10-3 TRBD1 TGTGCCACCGAACAGGGGGCAAACACTGAAGCTTTCTTT CATEQGANTEAFF
TRBJ1-2 . TRBV27 TRBD1 TGTGCCAGCAGTTGGACAGGGAGGACGGCTAACTATGGCTACACCTTC CASSWTGRTANYGYTF
TRBJ2-1 . TRBV9 TRBD1 TGTGCCAGCAGCGACGGGACAGGGATGACCTACAATGAGCAGTTCTTC CASSDGTGMTYNEQFF
TRBJ1-2 . TRBV9 . TGTGCCAGCAGCGTAGGTCCGGTCGCAGGGACCTATGGCTACACCTTC CASSVGPVAGTYGYTF
TRBJ2-3 . TRBV29-1 TRBD2 TGCAGCGCGGGAGGAGATACGCAGTATTTT CSAGGDTQYF
TRBJ1-6 . TRBV5-6 . TGTGCCAGCAGCTTGGGCACCCGGGGGGCCAGGCCCCTCCACTTT CASSLGTRGARPLHF
TRBJ1-1 . TRBV13 . TGTGCCAGCAGCTTAAACCCTATCCTCGACAGAAGGAACACTGAAGCTTTCTTT CASSLNPILDRRNTEAFF
TRBJ1-5 . TRBV6-2/TRBV6-3 . TGTGCCAGCACCCCCTGGGTACAAGGTAAATTCAATCAGCCCCAGCATTTT CASTPWVQGKFNQPQHF
TRBJ1-3 . TRBV30 . TGTGCCACCACTTTTGGAAACACCATATATTTT CATTFGNTIYF
TRBJ1-5 . TRBV10-2 . TGCGCCAGCAGTCCAGGCGGTGGCAGCCGACGGAATCAGCCCCAGCATTTT CASSPGGGSRRNQPQHF
TRBJ2-1 . TRBV6-1 TRBD2 TGTGCCAGCAGTGAGGGACTAGTGGGCAATGAGCAGTTCTTC CASSEGLVGNEQFF
TRBJ1-1 . TRBV7-9 . TGTGCCAGCGCCGTTCTTGGGGCTGAAGCTTTCTTT CASAVLGAEAFF